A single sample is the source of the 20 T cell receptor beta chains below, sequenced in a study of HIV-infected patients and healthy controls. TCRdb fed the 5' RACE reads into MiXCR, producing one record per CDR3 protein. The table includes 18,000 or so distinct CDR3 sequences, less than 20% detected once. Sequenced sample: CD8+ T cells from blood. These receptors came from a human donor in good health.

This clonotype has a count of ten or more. The CDR3 protein is CASSLVYGSGGSYNEQFF. The CDR3 DNA reads as TGTGCCAGCAGCTTAGTGTACGGCAGTGGGGGCTCCTACAATGAGCAGTTCTTC. This rearrangement joins TRBV11-2 to TRBJ2-1; possibly TRBD1 or TRBD2 for D (5 bases each). Trimming removed 1 base at V and 0 bases at J, with 16 bases between. In germline, CDR1 is SGHAT, CDR2 FQNNGV. This CDR3 has 18 residues. The variable domain in full, with the rest retrieved from reference TRBV11-2 and TRBJ2-1, is EAGVAQSPRYKIIEKRQSVAFWCNPISGHATLYWYQQILGQGPKLLIQFQNNGVVDDSQLPKDRFSAERLKGVDSTLKIQPAKLEDSAVYLCASSLVYGSGGSYNEQFFGPGTRLTVL.

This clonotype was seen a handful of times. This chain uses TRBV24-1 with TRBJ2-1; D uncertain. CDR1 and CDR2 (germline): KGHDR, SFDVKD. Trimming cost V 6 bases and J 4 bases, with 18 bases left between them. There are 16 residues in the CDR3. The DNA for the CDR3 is TGTGCCACCAGTACCACCGTGGATGGCGGTTACAATGAGCAGTTCTTC. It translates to CATSTTVDGGYNEQFF.

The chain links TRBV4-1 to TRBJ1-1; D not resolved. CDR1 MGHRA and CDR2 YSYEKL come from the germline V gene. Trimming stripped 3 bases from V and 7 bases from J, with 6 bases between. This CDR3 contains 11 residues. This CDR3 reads CASSHHREAFF. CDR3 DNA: TGCGCCAGCAGCCACCATCGTGAAGCTTTCTTT.

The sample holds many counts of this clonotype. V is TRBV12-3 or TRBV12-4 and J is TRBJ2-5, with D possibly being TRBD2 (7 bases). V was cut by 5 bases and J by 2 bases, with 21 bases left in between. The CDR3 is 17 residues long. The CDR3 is CASSPGGLVRGQETQYF. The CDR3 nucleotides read TGTGCCAGCAGTCCCGGCGGACTAGTGAGGGGGCAAGAGACCCAGTACTTC.

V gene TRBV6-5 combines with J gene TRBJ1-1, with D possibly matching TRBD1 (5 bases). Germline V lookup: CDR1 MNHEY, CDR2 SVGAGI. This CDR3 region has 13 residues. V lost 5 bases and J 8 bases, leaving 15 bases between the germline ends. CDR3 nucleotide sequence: TGTGCCAGCAGTACCGTCTGGGGGAGAGAAGCTTTCTTT. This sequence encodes CASSTVWGREAFF.

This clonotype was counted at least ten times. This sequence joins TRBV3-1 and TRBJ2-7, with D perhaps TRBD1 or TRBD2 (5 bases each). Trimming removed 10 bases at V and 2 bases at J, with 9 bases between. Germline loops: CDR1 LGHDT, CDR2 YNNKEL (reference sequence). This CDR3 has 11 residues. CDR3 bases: TGTGCCACGGGGCCCACCTACGAGCAGTACTTC. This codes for CATGPTYEQYF.

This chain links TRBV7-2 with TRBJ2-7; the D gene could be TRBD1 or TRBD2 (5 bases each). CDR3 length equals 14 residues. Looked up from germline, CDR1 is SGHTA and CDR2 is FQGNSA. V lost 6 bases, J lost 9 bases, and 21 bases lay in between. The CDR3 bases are TGTGCCAGCAGTTACACAACCGGGGCCCGGGGGCAGTACTTC. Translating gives CASSYTTGARGQYF.

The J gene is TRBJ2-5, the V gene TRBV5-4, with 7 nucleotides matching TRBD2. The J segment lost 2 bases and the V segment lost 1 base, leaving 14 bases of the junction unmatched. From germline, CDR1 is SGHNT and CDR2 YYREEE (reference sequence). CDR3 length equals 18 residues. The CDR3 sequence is CASSLKVGQRDQQETQYF. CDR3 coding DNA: TGTGCCAGCAGCTTGAAGGTGGGGCAGCGGGACCAACAAGAGACCCAGTACTTC.

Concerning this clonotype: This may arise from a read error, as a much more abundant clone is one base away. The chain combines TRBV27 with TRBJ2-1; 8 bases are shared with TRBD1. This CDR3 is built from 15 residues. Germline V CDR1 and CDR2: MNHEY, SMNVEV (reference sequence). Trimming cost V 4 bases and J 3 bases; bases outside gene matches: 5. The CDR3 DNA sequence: TGTGCCAGCAGTTACGACAGGGGTTACTACAATGAGCAGTTCTTC. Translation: CASSYDRGYYNEQFF.

The CDR3 DNA sequence: TGTGCCAGCAGCTTAGACAGGGAACGGCACAATGAGCAGTTCTTC. Amino acids: CASSLDRERHNEQFF. This rearrangement joins TRBV7-6 to TRBJ2-1; D perhaps matches TRBD1 (6 bases). With 1 base removed from V and 5 bases from J, the gap between germline ends came to 12 bases. Looked up from germline, CDR1 is SGHVS and CDR2 is FNYEAQ. This CDR3 contains 15 residues. The full variable domain, with the rest looked up from reference TRBV7-6 and TRBJ2-1, is GAGVSQSPRYKVTKRGQDVALRCDPISGHVSLYWYRQALGQGPEFLTYFNYEAQQDKSGLPNDRFSAERPEGSISTLTIQRTEQRDSAMYRCASSLDRERHNEQFFGPGTRLTVL.

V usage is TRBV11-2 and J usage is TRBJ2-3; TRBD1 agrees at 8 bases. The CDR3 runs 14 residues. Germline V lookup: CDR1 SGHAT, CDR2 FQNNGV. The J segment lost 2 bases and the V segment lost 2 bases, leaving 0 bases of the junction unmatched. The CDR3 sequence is CASSLQGATDTQYF. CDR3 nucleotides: TGTGCCAGCAGCTTACAGGGGGCCACAGATACGCAGTATTTT.

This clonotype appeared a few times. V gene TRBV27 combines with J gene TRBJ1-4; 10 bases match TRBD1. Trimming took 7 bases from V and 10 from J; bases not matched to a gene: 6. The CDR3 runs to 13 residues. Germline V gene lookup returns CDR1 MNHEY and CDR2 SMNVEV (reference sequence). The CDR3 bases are TGTGCCAGCAATCCGACAGGGGGCGGAAAACTGTTTTTT. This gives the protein CASNPTGGGKLFF.

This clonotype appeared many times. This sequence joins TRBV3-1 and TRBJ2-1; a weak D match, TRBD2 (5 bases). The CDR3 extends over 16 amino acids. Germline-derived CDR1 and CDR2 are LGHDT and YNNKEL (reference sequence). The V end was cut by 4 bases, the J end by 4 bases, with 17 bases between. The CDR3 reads CASSPPGLRRYNEQFF. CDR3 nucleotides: TGTGCCAGCAGCCCCCCTGGGCTCCGGAGGTACAATGAGCAGTTCTTC.

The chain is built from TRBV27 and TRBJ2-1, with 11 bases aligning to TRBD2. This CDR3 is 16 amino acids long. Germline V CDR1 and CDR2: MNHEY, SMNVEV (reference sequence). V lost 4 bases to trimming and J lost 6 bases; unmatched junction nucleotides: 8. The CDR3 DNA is TGTGCCAGCAGTTCCCTGTTTCTAGCGGGAGGCAATGAGCAGTTCTTC. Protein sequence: CASSSLFLAGGNEQFF.

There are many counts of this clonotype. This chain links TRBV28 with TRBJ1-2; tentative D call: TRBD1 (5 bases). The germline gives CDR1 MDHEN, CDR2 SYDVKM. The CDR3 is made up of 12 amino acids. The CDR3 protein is CVTRRGSDGYTF. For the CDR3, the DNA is TGTGTCACGCGCCGGGGGAGCGATGGCTACACCTTC.

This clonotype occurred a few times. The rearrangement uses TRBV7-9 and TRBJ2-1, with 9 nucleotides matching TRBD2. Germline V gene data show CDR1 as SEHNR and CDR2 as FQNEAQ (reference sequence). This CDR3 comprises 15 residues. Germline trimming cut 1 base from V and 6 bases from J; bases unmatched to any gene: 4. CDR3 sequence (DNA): TGTGCCAGCAGCTTAGGAGTTAGCGGGAGCAATGAGCAGTTCTTC. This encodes CASSLGVSGSNEQFF. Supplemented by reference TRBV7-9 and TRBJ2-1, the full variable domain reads DTGVSQNPRHKITKRGQNVTFRCDPISEHNRLYWYRQTLGQGPEFLTYFQNEAQLEKSRLLSDRFSAERPKGSFSTLEIQRTEQGDSAMYLCASSLGVSGSNEQFFGPGTRLTVL.

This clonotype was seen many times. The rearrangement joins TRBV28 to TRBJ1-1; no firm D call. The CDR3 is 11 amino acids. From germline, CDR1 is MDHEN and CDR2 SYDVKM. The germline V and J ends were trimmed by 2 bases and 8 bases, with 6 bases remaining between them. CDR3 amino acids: CASSLMAEAFF. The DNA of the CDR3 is TGTGCCAGCAGTTTAATGGCAGAAGCTTTCTTT.

DNA for the CDR3: TGTGCCAGCAGCTCAAGTGGGGGGCCAGGAGAGCAGTACTTC. Its protein product is CASSSSGGPGEQYF. This chain connects TRBV7-6 to TRBJ2-7; D is tentatively TRBD1 or TRBD2 (6 bases each). V lost 4 bases to trimming and J lost 7 bases, with 17 bases between them. The length of the CDR3 is 14 residues. The germline V gene has CDR1 SGHVS and CDR2 FNYEAQ.

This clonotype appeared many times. CDR3 amino acids: CASSLTATYEQYF. For the CDR3, the DNA is TGTGCCAGCAGCTTGACAGCCACCTACGAGCAGTACTTC. The gene calls are TRBV5-6 and TRBJ2-7; D uncertain. The CDR3 is made up of 13 amino acids. Germline V gives CDR1 SGHDT, CDR2 YYEEEE. V was pared by 1 base and J by 2 bases, with 7 bases between.

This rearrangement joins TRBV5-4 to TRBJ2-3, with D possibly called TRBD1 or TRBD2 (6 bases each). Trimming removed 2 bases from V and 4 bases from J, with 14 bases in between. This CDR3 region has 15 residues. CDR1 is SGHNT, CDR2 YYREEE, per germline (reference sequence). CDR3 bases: TGTGCCAGCAGCTTAAAAATTGGGGGGCCAGATACGCAGTATTTT. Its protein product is CASSLKIGGPDTQYF.